This T cell receptor (beta chain) was documented in a study of blood T cell repertoires in COVID-19. Study at large: Donors in the United States, Italy and Spain gave samples during acute or convalescent COVID-19. T cells, B-cell-depleted T cells, or PBMCs provided the cDNA or gDNA that served as material.

V lost 1 base and J lost 3, with 7 bases in between. The CDR3 runs to 13 residues. CDR1 and CDR2 (germline): SGHTA, FQGNSA. Seattle patients were enrolled while actively infected and followed longitudinally. Authors' data handling: Cell counts per sample came from amplifying reference gene primers. TCRdb's copy holds only in-frame clones and misses some; the assay was immunoSEQ multiplex PCR. Clone size and V and J calls were adopted from that table, with D and trimming inferred from the DNA. The sample lists fewer than 450,000 clones; 88% were seen once. The V and J genes are TRBV7-2 and TRBJ2-7; a possible D gene is TRBD1 (5 bases). This clonotype originated in a woman between 65 and 79 years old with COVID-19, enrolled during active disease. Sequencing was performed on peripheral blood. This CDR3 is CASSLDRIYEQYF. CDR3 DNA sequence: TGTGCCAGCAGCTTAGACAGGATCTACGAGCAGTACTTC.